Listed below are T cell receptor beta chains from one sample, sequenced in a study of esophageal squamous cell carcinoma under preoperative chemotherapy. Each CDR3 protein is one row after TCRdb ran MiXCR on the PCR reads. The sample lists 25,000 to 35,000 distinct CDR3 sequences; less than 55% were seen once. The specimen was taken from a patient given preoperative chemotherapy. The receptors stem from a human donor with esophageal squamous cell carcinoma. The donor label of this sample is uncertain. Both conserved end residues are part of each CDR3. Fields, in order: J gene, D gene, CDR3 length, clone size, V gene, CDR3 DNA, CDR3 protein. D genes are given only for firm matches. Not every row has a clone size; where given, it reads once, few, many or a size class.

TRBJ2-3 . 14 . TRBV6-1 TGTGCCGGCAGAGGAGGCGGGGGCAAAGATACGCAGTATTTT CAGRGGGGKDTQYF
TRBJ2-1 . 13 medium-sized TRBV12-3/TRBV12-4 TGTGCCAGCAGTTTAGATCAGACCAATGAGCAGTTCTTC CASSLDQTNEQFF
TRBJ2-1 TRBD2 16 many TRBV7-2 TGTGCCAGCAGCTCATCGCGGGGGGGAAGATACAATGAGCAGTTCTTC CASSSSRGGRYNEQFF
TRBJ2-4 . 15 . TRBV7-2 TGTGCCGGGAGCTTAGGGGGTGGGGGCAAAGAGACTCAGTACTTC CAGSLGGGGKETQYF
TRBJ2-1 . 13 many TRBV11-1 TGTGCCAGCAGCTTAGGATCAGGGAACGAGCAGTTCTTC CASSLGSGNEQFF
TRBJ2-7 . 12 few TRBV12-3/TRBV12-4 TGTGCCAGCAGCCCTGACAGCTACGAGCAGTACTTC CASSPDSYEQYF
TRBJ2-3 . 15 . TRBV7-6 TGTGCCAGCAGCTTGGGGGCGGGAGAGACAAATACGCAGTATTTC CASSLGAGETNTQYF
TRBJ2-3 . 12 . TRBV12-3/TRBV12-4 TGTGCCAACGCTGGTAGCACCGGGACGCTGTATTTT CANAGSTGTLYF
TRBJ2-1 TRBD2 15 . TRBV10-3 TGTGCCATCAGTGAGTCGTTGGGACTAGAATACGAGCAGTTCTTC CAISESLGLEYEQFF
TRBJ2-5 . 19 . TRBV7-6 TGTGCCAGCAGCTTGGGTCCGGGGCTCGGGGGCGGTGCCCAAAACACCCAGTACTTC CASSLGPGLGGGAQNTQYF
TRBJ2-5 TRBD1 17 few TRBV6-1 TGTGCCAGCAGTGAAGTTTGGGACAGTGGAGAATCGGAGACCCAGTACTTC CASSEVWDSGESETQYF
TRBJ2-3 TRBD2 14 medium-sized TRBV12-3/TRBV12-4 TGTGCCAGCCGTCTAGCGGGAAGCACAGATACGCAGTATTTT CASRLAGSTDTQYF
TRBJ2-5 . 14 medium-sized TRBV7-2 TGTGCCAGCAGCTTACATGGGACTCAAGAGACCCAGTACTTC CASSLHGTQETQYF
TRBJ2-1 . 15 many TRBV12-3/TRBV12-4 TGTGCCAGCAGCGAAGGCGAGGGGGGCTCCTACGAGCAGTTCTTC CASSEGEGGSYEQFF
TRBJ2-3 . 12 few TRBV10-2 TGCGCCAGCGCACAGGGTTTCGATACGCAGTATTTT CASAQGFDTQYF
TRBJ2-5 TRBD2 19 . TRBV7-6 TGTGCCAGCAGCTTGGATCCGGGCATCGGCGGGGGTGACAAAGAGATTCAGTACTTC CASSLDPGIGGGDKEIQYF
TRBJ2-5 . 17 . TRBV7-3 TGTGCCAGCAGCTTCGTACCCGCGGGCCGTGTCAAAGACACCCAGTACTTC CASSFVPAGRVKDTQYF
TRBJ2-7 . 14 once TRBV5-1 TGCGCCAGCAGCTTGGGCCACGCGGCGGGGGAGCAGTACTTC CASSLGHAAGEQYF
TRBJ2-3 . 16 many TRBV6-5 TGTGCCAGCAGTTACTCGTGGCAGGCTGGCGGGCATACGCAGTATTTT CASSYSWQAGGHTQYF
TRBJ2-7 . 16 . TRBV5-4 TGTGCCAGCAGCGGCCGGCAGGGTGGGTCCTCCTACGAGCAGTACTTC CASSGRQGGSSYEQYF
TRBJ2-1 . 15 few TRBV4-1 TGCGCCAGCAGCCAAGAGGAGGCGTGGGACAATGAGCAGTTCTTC CASSQEEAWDNEQFF
TRBJ1-1 TRBD1 14 . TRBV12-3/TRBV12-4 TGTGCCAGCAGTGGACAGGGCTTGAACACTGAAGCTTTCTTT CASSGQGLNTEAFF
TRBJ2-3 TRBD2 13 many TRBV6-1 TGTGCCGGATCTAGCGGGAGCACAGATACGCAGTATTTT CAGSSGSTDTQYF
TRBJ2-3 . 12 . TRBV7-3 TGTGCCAGCAGCTTAGGCCAAAACATGCAGTATTTC CASSLGQNMQYF
TRBJ2-7 . 11 . TRBV7-2 TGTGCCGGCAGCAGACAGTACGAGCAGTACTTC CAGSRQYEQYF
TRBJ2-5 . 14 few TRBV12-3/TRBV12-4 TGTGCGGGGACCGGGGGCCGGGACCAAGAGACCCAGTACTTC CAGTGGRDQETQYF
TRBJ2-5 . 15 . TRBV7-2 TGTGCCAGCAGCCTCCTCGGGTCAGCCAAAAAGACCCAGTACTTC CASSLLGSAKKTQYF
TRBJ2-1 . 13 few TRBV11-2 TGTGCCAGCAGCCCTCAGAGGGTTAATGAGCAGTTCTTC CASSPQRVNEQFF
TRBJ2-3 TRBD2 14 . TRBV7-3 TGTGCCAGCAGGGGGGGACTAGCGAATGACACGCAGTACTTT CASRGGLANDTQYF
TRBJ2-1 TRBD1 15 . TRBV12-3/TRBV12-4 TGTGCCAGCAGTCTGGACAGGAGCTCCTACAATGAGCAGTTCTTC CASSLDRSSYNEQFF
TRBJ2-4 . 19 once TRBV7-6 TGTGCCAGCAGCTTGGATCCGCCCCTCGGCGGCGGTGACAAAAACATTCAGTACTTC CASSLDPPLGGGDKNIQYF
TRBJ2-2 TRBD2 14 few TRBV11-2 TGTGCCAGCTCCATAGCGGGACCCACCGGGGAGCTGTTTTTT CASSIAGPTGELFF
TRBJ2-3 . 14 . TRBV7-2 TGTCCCAGCCTTCAGGCTGCGAGCACAGGTGAGCAGTATTTT CPSLQAASTGEQYF
TRBJ2-5 . 15 once TRBV7-9 TGTTGCAGCGGCCCTGGGCGCCGTGGCCAAGAGACCCAGTACTTC CCSGPGRRGQETQYF
TRBJ2-5 TRBD2 15 many TRBV7-2 TGTGCCAGCAGCTCGACTAGCGGGAAAGGAGAGACCCAGTACTTC CASSSTSGKGETQYF
TRBJ2-7 . 14 . TRBV19 TGTGCCAGTAGTCCAAGGGGACTGACGTTGGAGCAGTACTTC CASSPRGLTLEQYF
TRBJ2-3 . 15 . TRBV7-2 TGTGCCAGCGGCTTGGGATTCTGGGGAAAAAGTGCTCAGTATTTT CASGLGFWGKSAQYF
TRBJ2-1 . 15 many TRBV7-8 TGTGCCAGCAGGCCCCAGGGGAGGATTTTTGATGAGCAGTTCTTC CASRPQGRIFDEQFF
TRBJ2-5 . 17 once TRBV7-3 TGTGCCAGCAGCGCGGGGCCCGGGGGACGTGTCCAAGACACCCAGTACTTC CASSAGPGGRVQDTQYF
TRBJ2-7 . 15 medium-sized TRBV12-3/TRBV12-4 TGTGCCAGCAGCGAAGGCGAGGGGGGCTCCTACGAGCAGTACTTC CASSEGEGGSYEQYF
TRBJ2-2 . 15 once TRBV6-1 TGTGCCAGCAGTCCAAGGGGGGGGAGCACCGAGACGCTGTATTTT CASSPRGGSTETLYF
TRBJ2-5 TRBD1 14 many TRBV5-5 TGTGCCAGCAGCATCTACAGGGGTGGGGAGACCCAGTACTTC CASSIYRGGETQYF
TRBJ2-3 . 14 . TRBV7-2 TGTGCGGGCAGCGGAGCCCGCCCCCAAGATACCCAGTATTTT CAGSGARPQDTQYF
TRBJ1-4 . 12 . TRBV27 TGTGCCAGCAGTTTGAACGGAGAAAAACTGTTTTTT CASSLNGEKLFF
TRBJ2-1 . 13 . TRBV19 TGTGCCAGTAGTATGGGCCCTTCCAGGGAGCAGTTCTTC CASSMGPSREQFF
TRBJ2-3 . 15 . TRBV7-3 TGTGCCAGCGGCTTCTGTCCGGGAGACACAGATACGCAGTATTTT CASGFCPGDTDTQYF
TRBJ2-7 . 15 . TRBV5-6 TGTGCCAGCAGCGCTCGGGCGGGGACAATCATCGAGCAGTACTTC CASSARAGTIIEQYF
TRBJ2-4 . 16 . TRBV7-2 TGTGCCAGCAGCTTCGCGGGGCGGTCAGCCAAAGACACTCAGTATTTC CASSFAGRSAKDTQYF
TRBJ2-7 TRBD2 19 many TRBV6-1 TGTGCCAGCAGTACCCGGACTAGCGGGAGGACCTTGACCTCCTACGAGCAGTACTTC CASSTRTSGRTLTSYEQYF
TRBJ1-1 . 14 . TRBV5-4 TGTGCCAGCAGCCGGGACCAGGGAAACACTGAAGCTTTCTTT CASSRDQGNTEAFF
TRBJ2-7 TRBD1 14 . TRBV7-8 TGTGCCAGCAGCTCTGACAGGGGGAACTACGAGCAGTACTTC CASSSDRGNYEQYF
TRBJ2-7 . 15 once TRBV7-8 TGTGCCAGCAGCCTCGATGGCCGGAGCCCAGATACGCAGTACTTC CASSLDGRSPDTQYF
TRBJ2-7 . 15 many TRBV11-2 TGTGCCAGCAGCTTGTACGGGGGAAACTCCTACGAGCAGTACTTC CASSLYGGNSYEQYF
TRBJ2-1 . 15 . TRBV11-2 TGTGCCAGCAGCTTAGGACCGACTGGTTTCGATGAGCAGTTCTTC CASSLGPTGFDEQFF
TRBJ2-3 . 16 . TRBV7-2 TGTGCCAGCCGCCCACAGGGGGGGAGAGCCACAGATATTCAGTATTTT CASRPQGGRATDIQYF
TRBJ2-5 TRBD2 14 many TRBV6-6 TGTGCCAGCAGACCCGCGGGGGGCCAAGAGACCCAGTACTTC CASRPAGGQETQYF
TRBJ2-5 . 14 . TRBV12-3/TRBV12-4 TGTGCGTGGACCTGCGGCCGGGACCAAGAGACCCAGTACTTC CAWTCGRDQETQYF
TRBJ2-2 . 14 . TRBV7-8 TGTGCCAGCAGCCTTGACGGCAACACCGAGACGCTGTTTTTT CASSLDGNTETLFF